A selection of T cell receptor beta chains follows, all from one sample in a study of shared clonotypes between healthy human individuals. The table came from immunoSEQ multiplex PCR; TCRdb's copy has only in-frame clones and leaves some out. Of millions of clones listed, 85% to 95% are singletons. Material for sequencing was naive CD8+ T cells from PBMCs. The source of these receptors is a man younger than 30 in good health. Some clones in this sample may be carry-over from other donors' samples. Each CDR3 is given with its conserved first and last residue. A D gene is named only where the DNA matches it firmly. Expanded clones are given a class, and other clones once, few, many or no size at all.

j_gene,abundance,v_gene,d_gene,CDR3nt,CDR3aa
TRBJ2-7,-,TRBV29-1,-,TGCAGCGTTTCCGTGAAAGGGGTCAGGGACTACGAGCAGTACTTC,CSVSVKGVRDYEQYF
TRBJ1-1,-,TRBV7-8,-,TGTGCCAGCAGCTTAGATCCGGTGAACACTGAAGCTTTCTTT,CASSLDPVNTEAFF
TRBJ2-7,-,TRBV4-2,-,TGTGCCAGCAGCCAAGATCCGAGGACTCGAAACTACGAGCAGTACTTC,CASSQDPRTRNYEQYF
TRBJ2-7,-,TRBV15,-,TGTGCCACCAGCAGAGGGAGAGGGGGGTCCTACGAGCAGTACTTC,CATSRGRGGSYEQYF
TRBJ1-4,-,TRBV11-2,-,TGTGCCAGCAGCTTGGGCGCTCCACGAAATGAAAAACTGTTTTTT,CASSLGAPRNEKLFF
TRBJ1-2,-,TRBV9,TRBD1,TGTGCCAGCAGCGGTGACAGGGGTCGGCCTTATGGCTACACCTTC,CASSGDRGRPYGYTF
TRBJ1-2,once,TRBV6-1,TRBD1,TGTGCCAGCAGGCAAGACAGGGGATCGGGCTATGGCTACACCTTC,CASRQDRGSGYGYTF
TRBJ1-2,-,TRBV5-1,-,TGCGCCAGCAGCTTGGCCTTCGGCGATGGCTACACCTTC,CASSLAFGDGYTF
TRBJ2-1,-,TRBV14,-,TGTGCCAGCAGCCAGGGTGGCGTAATAGGGTACAATGAGCAGTTCTTC,CASSQGGVIGYNEQFF
TRBJ1-2,-,TRBV7-9,-,TGTGCCAGCAGCTTAGAGTACACTTCTCCCCTTTATGGCTACACCTTC,CASSLEYTSPLYGYTF
TRBJ2-1,-,TRBV11-3,-,TGTGCCAGCAGCTTTTCGGTAAATGAGCAGTTCTTC,CASSFSVNEQFF
TRBJ1-1,few,TRBV9,-,TGTGCCAGCAGCGTAGGGAATCAGGTGAACACTGAAGCTTTCTTT,CASSVGNQVNTEAFF
TRBJ2-7,-,TRBV28,-,TGTGCCAGCAGCCCTCTCAACGACTACGAGCAGTACTTC,CASSPLNDYEQYF
TRBJ2-7,once,TRBV9,TRBD2,TGTGCCAGCAGCGGCGAAGGAGGACTAGCGGGAGGCACCTTCTGGGAGCAGTACTTC,CASSGEGGLAGGTFWEQYF
TRBJ2-1,-,TRBV5-5,-,TGTGCCAGCAGCCCCTACAATGAGCAGTTCTTC,CASSPYNEQFF
TRBJ1-2,-,TRBV19,-,TGTGCCAGTGCTCCCATCTCGGGGGACTATGGCTACACCTTC,CASAPISGDYGYTF
TRBJ1-2,-,TRBV5-1,-,TGCGCCAGCAGCCCGACAACCGGGACGGCCTATGGCTACACCTTC,CASSPTTGTAYGYTF
TRBJ2-4,-,TRBV28,TRBD1,TGTGCCAGCAGTACATCGACAGGGGTTGAAAACATTCAGTACTTC,CASSTSTGVENIQYF
TRBJ2-7,-,TRBV9,-,TGTGCCAGCAGCGCCTCGTCTTCCCAGGGCTGGGACTACGAGCAGTACTTC,CASSASSSQGWDYEQYF
TRBJ2-7,-,TRBV19,TRBD2,TGTGCCAGTAACGGCGGGAGCATTTACGAGCAGTACTTC,CASNGGSIYEQYF
TRBJ1-5,-,TRBV28,-,TGTGCCAGCAGTTTATCGGATAGGGGCCAGCCCCAGCATTTT,CASSLSDRGQPQHF
TRBJ1-1,-,TRBV23-1,-,TGCGCCAGCAGTCAATCCCTCGACGGGAACACTGAAGCTTTCTTT,CASSQSLDGNTEAFF
TRBJ1-5,-,TRBV9,TRBD1,TGTGCCAGCTCCCCGGGGACAGCACCGATACAGCCCCAGCATTTT,CASSPGTAPIQPQHF
TRBJ2-3,-,TRBV4-2,TRBD2,TGTGCCAGCAGCCAAGAATCAGCGGGAGAGGCAGATACGCAGTATTTT,CASSQESAGEADTQYF
TRBJ1-5,few,TRBV28,TRBD1,TGTGCCAGCATAGGGACAGCTGGGGATCAGCCCCAGCATTTT,CASIGTAGDQPQHF
TRBJ2-7,-,TRBV27,-,TGTGCCAGCAGTTTGAAGGCAGGGCCATTTTCCTACGAGCAGTACTTC,CASSLKAGPFSYEQYF
TRBJ2-1,-,TRBV28,TRBD2,TGTGCCAGCAGTTTAGGGACTAGCGGGAGCTCCTACAATGAGCAGTTCTTC,CASSLGTSGSSYNEQFF
TRBJ2-7,-,TRBV5-5,-,TGTGCCAGCAGCTTGCTTTCCGGGAGCGGTTACGAGCAGTACTTC,CASSLLSGSGYEQYF
TRBJ2-3,once,TRBV27,TRBD2,TGTGCCAGCAGCCTTGCAGGGACTAGCGGAACTAGCACAGATACGCAGTATTTT,CASSLAGTSGTSTDTQYF
TRBJ2-1,-,TRBV7-2,TRBD2,TGTGCCAGCAGCTTAGTCCGAAGCGGGAGCATAGGCAATGAGCAGTTCTTC,CASSLVRSGSIGNEQFF
TRBJ2-1,-,TRBV27,-,TGTGCCAGCAGTTTAATTACGAGCAATGAGCAGTTCTTC,CASSLITSNEQFF
TRBJ1-2,-,TRBV7-9,-,TGTGCCAGCAGGCCCCGGGACCCCTTCTACACCTTC,CASRPRDPFYTF
TRBJ2-7,-,TRBV13,-,TGTGCCAGCAGCTTCCCCGGCTACGAGCAGTACTTC,CASSFPGYEQYF
TRBJ1-1,-,TRBV29-1,-,TGCAGCGTGGGCAGGAACACTGAAGCTTTCTTT,CSVGRNTEAFF
TRBJ2-1,-,TRBV7-9,-,TGTGCCAGCAGCCCCCCACTCCTCGGGAGCGCCAATGAGCAGTTCTTC,CASSPPLLGSANEQFF
TRBJ2-1,-,TRBV9,TRBD2,TGTGCCAGCAGCGTAGGCGGGACTAGCGGCGGTGAGCAGTTCTTC,CASSVGGTSGGEQFF
TRBJ1-1,once,TRBV7-9,TRBD1,TGTGCCAGCCTCACAGGGGGCAGGGGGACTGAAGCTTTCTTT,CASLTGGRGTEAFF
TRBJ2-4,-,TRBV6-1,TRBD1,TGTGCCAGCAGTGAATGGGACAGGGGGAGCGGCATTCAGTACTTC,CASSEWDRGSGIQYF
TRBJ2-2,-,TRBV15,-,TGTGCCACCAGCAGAGAAACCAATTTAGCGGCCCCACCTGAAGGGGAGCTGTTTTTT,CATSRETNLAAPPEGELFF
TRBJ1-1,-,TRBV7-9,-,TGTGCCAGCAGTTCGACGATCACAGGGTTGTATAGTGAAGCTTTCTTT,CASSSTITGLYSEAFF
TRBJ2-7,-,TRBV7-9,-,TGTGCCAGCAGACCTGACAGGTCTGGGTACGAGCAGTACTTC,CASRPDRSGYEQYF
TRBJ2-2,-,TRBV4-3,TRBD2,TGCGCCAGCAGCCAATCTCCTAGCGGGGGCGGCACCGGGGAGCTGTTTTTT,CASSQSPSGGGTGELFF
TRBJ1-2,-,TRBV15,-,TGTGCCACCAGCCTAGGAGATAACTATGGCTACACCTTC,CATSLGDNYGYTF
TRBJ2-1,-,TRBV9,TRBD2,TGTGCCAGCAGCGTGCGGGAGGGCTACTACAATGAGCAGTTCTTC,CASSVREGYYNEQFF
TRBJ1-5,few,TRBV11-2,-,TGTGCCAGCAGCCACGGAGCGGCTAGCAATCAGCCCCAGCATTTT,CASSHGAASNQPQHF
TRBJ2-7,-,TRBV11-2,TRBD2,TGTGCCAGCAGCTTAGGTGGGCTAGCGGGATACCGCGAGCAGTACTTC,CASSLGGLAGYREQYF